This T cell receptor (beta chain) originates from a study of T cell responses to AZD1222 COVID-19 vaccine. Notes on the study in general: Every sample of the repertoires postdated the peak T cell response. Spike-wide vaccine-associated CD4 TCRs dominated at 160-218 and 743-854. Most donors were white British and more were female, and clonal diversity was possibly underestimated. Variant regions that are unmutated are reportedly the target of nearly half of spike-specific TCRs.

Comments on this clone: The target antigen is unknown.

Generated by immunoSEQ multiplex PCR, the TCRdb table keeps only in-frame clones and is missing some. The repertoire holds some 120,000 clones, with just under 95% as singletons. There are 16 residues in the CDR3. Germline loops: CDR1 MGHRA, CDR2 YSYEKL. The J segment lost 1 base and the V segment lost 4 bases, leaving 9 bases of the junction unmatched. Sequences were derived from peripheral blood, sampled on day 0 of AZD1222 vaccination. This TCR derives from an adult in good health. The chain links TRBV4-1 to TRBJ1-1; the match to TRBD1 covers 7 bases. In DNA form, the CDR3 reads TGCGCCAGCAGCCCCAGGGGGGGAGGGACGAACACTGAAGCTTTCTTT. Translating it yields CASSPRGGGTNTEAFF.